This T cell receptor (beta chain) emerged from a study of cytomegalovirus exposure and HLA in healthy donors. Comments on this clone: The antigen remains unidentified.

The germline CDR1 and CDR2 sequences are WSHSY and SAAADI. The CDR3 extends over 11 amino acids. V lost 5 bases, J lost 4 bases, and 5 bases lay in between. The study ran its PCR with 60 Vbeta and 13 Jbeta primers. Sequencing used immunoSEQ multiplex PCR; TCRdb keeps in-frame clones, though not all of them. The sample consists of about 160,000 clones, 75% of them appearing once. Points from the study as a whole: Sequencing depth across donors, presence/absence analyses assumed, was roughly uniform. Rare sequences made up most TCRs, while some public TCRs were found in many donors.

This sequence was found in a woman aged 45-60 years in good health and CMV-seropositive. Sequenced: PBMCs. The V gene is TRBV10-2, the J gene TRBJ2-5; D remains ambiguous. The CDR3 spells CASSIGETQYF. The CDR3 region has the DNA TGCGCCAGCAGTATCGGAGAGACCCAGTACTTC.